This T cell receptor (beta chain) came from a study of cytomegalovirus exposure and HLA in healthy donors. Study outcomes and limitations: There were 160 or so TCR beta chains listed as cytomegalovirus-associated.

The PCR was carried out with 60 Vbeta primers and 13 Jbeta primers. The repertoire was sequenced with immunoSEQ multiplex PCR; TCRdb's copy has only in-frame clones and lacks some. This table holds some 140,000 clones, 73% found once. CDR1 is SGHRS and CDR2 is YFSETQ in the germline V gene. V was pared by 0 bases and J by 1 base, with 8 bases of the junction left unmatched. CDR3 length: 17 amino acids. This clone was detected a few times. Its antigen is not identified. The sample taken for sequencing was PBMCs. The chain carries TRBV5-1 and TRBJ1-1; 8 nucleotides align to TRBD1. The clonotype was recovered from a woman in her forties in good health and CMV-seronegative. In DNA, the CDR3 is TGCGCCAGCAGCTTGGAGGCAGGGGGCGCGCGGAACACTGAAGCTTTCTTT. This translates into CASSLEAGGARNTEAFF.